This is a list of T cell receptor beta chains from one sample in a study of T cell responses to AZD1222 COVID-19 vaccine. Measured with immunoSEQ multiplex PCR; TCRdb has only the in-frame clones, and not every one. The sample holds about 150,000 clones; 80% to 90% are singletons and the top ten take 5.5% to 8%. Sequences were derived from peripheral blood, sampled after recovery from COVID-19. All receptors come from an adult who had recovered from COVID-19. CDR3s include the opening cysteine and the closing phenylalanine or tryptophan. A D gene is named only where the DNA matches it firmly. The size field is filled for only some rows; it gives once, few, many or a size class.

DNA,CDR3,D,V,size,J
TGTGCCAGCAGCTACCTACCGGGACAGGGAGAGTCTGAGCAGTTCTTC,CASSYLPGQGESEQFF,TRBD1,TRBV7-8,few,TRBJ2-1
TGTGCCAGCAGTCCAGGGACTAGCGGAAGGAAATCTAGCACAGATACGCAGTATTTT,CASSPGTSGRKSSTDTQYF,TRBD2,TRBV27,.,TRBJ2-3
TGTGCCAGCAGTCGCCATGAACAGTGGGGCTACGAGCAGTACTTC,CASSRHEQWGYEQYF,.,TRBV28,.,TRBJ2-7
TGTGCCAGCAGCGCCCGACCGGGCGCGGACACTGAAGCTTTCTTT,CASSARPGADTEAFF,.,TRBV11-3,.,TRBJ1-1
TGTGCCAGTAGTACCCGACAGGGGACGACTGAAGCTTTCTTT,CASSTRQGTTEAFF,TRBD1,TRBV19,.,TRBJ1-1
TGTGCCAGCAGAAGGACAGGGGGCTCTAACTATGGCTACACCTTC,CASRRTGGSNYGYTF,TRBD1,TRBV6-5,.,TRBJ1-2
TGTGCCAGCAGTTCGGGGAAGACACACAATGAGCAGTTCTTC,CASSSGKTHNEQFF,.,TRBV11-3,.,TRBJ2-1
TGCGCCAGCAGCCCTATCGGCGAATCTCTCTCCTACGAGCAGTACTTC,CASSPIGESLSYEQYF,.,TRBV4-1,.,TRBJ2-7
TGCGCCAGCAGCTTGGATGCTTGGCGGAGTTACGAGCAGTACTTC,CASSLDAWRSYEQYF,.,TRBV5-1,few,TRBJ2-7
TGTGCCAGCAGTTTGCCCGGGGGGATTTCAGATCAGCCCCAGCATTTT,CASSLPGGISDQPQHF,.,TRBV28,.,TRBJ1-5
TGTGCCAGCAGCTTAGACAGGGCTGGGGCCAACGTCCTGACTTTC,CASSLDRAGANVLTF,TRBD1,TRBV7-3,.,TRBJ2-6
TGTGCCAGCAGCCAGGGACAGCATAATTCACCCCTCCACTTT,CASSQGQHNSPLHF,TRBD1,TRBV4-2,.,TRBJ1-6
TGTGCCAGCAGCGTAACCCAGGGGCCCTTCTATAATTCACCCCTCCACTTT,CASSVTQGPFYNSPLHF,.,TRBV9,.,TRBJ1-6
TGCGCCAGCAGCTTGGATGGTTGGAAAGAGACCCAGTACTTC,CASSLDGWKETQYF,.,TRBV5-1,.,TRBJ2-5